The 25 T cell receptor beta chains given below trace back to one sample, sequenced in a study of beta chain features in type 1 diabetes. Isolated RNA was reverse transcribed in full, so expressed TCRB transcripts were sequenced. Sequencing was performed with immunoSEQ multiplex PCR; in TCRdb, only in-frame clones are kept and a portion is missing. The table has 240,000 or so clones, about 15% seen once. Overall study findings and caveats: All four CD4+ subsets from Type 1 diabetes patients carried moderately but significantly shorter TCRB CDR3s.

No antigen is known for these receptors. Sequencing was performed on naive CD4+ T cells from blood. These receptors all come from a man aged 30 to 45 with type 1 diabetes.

Written as DNA, the CDR3 is TGTGCCAGCAGCCCGAGGATCTTCACAGATACGCAGTATTTT. This gives the protein CASSPRIFTDTQYF. V gene TRBV9 combines with J gene TRBJ2-3; D uncertain. Per the germline V gene, CDR1 is SGDLS and CDR2 is YYNGEE. The CDR3 has 14 residues. V lost 4 bases to trimming and J lost 2 bases, with 11 bases between them.

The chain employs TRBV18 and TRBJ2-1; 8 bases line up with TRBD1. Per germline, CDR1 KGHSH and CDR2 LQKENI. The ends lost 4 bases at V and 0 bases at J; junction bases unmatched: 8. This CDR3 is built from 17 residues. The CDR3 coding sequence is TGTGCCAGCTCACTAACCCGACAGGGGAGCTCCTACAATGAGCAGTTCTTC. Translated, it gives CASSLTRQGSSYNEQFF.

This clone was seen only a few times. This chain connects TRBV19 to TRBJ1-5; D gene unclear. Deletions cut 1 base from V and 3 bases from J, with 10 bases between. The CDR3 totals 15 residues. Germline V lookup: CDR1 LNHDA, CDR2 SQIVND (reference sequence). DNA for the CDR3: TGTGCCAGTAGTATAGCTGCCGGGTTCAATCAGCCCCAGCATTTT. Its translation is CASSIAAGFNQPQHF.

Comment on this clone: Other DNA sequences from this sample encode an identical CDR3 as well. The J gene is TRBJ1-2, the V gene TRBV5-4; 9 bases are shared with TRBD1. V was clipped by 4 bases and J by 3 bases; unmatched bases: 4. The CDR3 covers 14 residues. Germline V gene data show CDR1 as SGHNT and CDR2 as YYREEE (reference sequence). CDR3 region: CASSRDRVDYGYTF. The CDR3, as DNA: TGTGCCAGCAGCCGGGACAGGGTAGACTATGGCTACACCTTC.

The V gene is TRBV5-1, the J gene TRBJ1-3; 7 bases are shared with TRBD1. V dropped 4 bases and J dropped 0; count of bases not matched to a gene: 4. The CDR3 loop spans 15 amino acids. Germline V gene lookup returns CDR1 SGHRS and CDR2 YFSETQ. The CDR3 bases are TGCGCCAGCAGCACAGGGGACCTCTCTGGAAACACCATATATTTT. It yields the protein CASSTGDLSGNTIYF.

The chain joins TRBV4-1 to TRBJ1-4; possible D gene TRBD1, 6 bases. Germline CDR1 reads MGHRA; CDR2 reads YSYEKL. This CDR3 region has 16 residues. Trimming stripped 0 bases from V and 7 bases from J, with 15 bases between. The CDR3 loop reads CASSQDWGQGSEKLFF. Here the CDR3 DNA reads TGCGCCAGCAGCCAAGATTGGGGGCAGGGAAGTGAAAAACTGTTTTTT.

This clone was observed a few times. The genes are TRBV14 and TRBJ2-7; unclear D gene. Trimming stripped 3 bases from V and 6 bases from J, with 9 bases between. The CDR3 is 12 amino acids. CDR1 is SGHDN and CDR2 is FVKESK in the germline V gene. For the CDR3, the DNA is TGTGCCAGCAGCCATAGTGCCACCGAGCAGTACTTC. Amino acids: CASSHSATEQYF. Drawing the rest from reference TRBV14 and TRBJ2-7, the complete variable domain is EAGVTQFPSHSVIEKGQTVTLRCDPISGHDNLYWYRRVMGKEIKFLLHFVKESKQDESGMPNNRFLAERTGGTYSTLKVQPAELEDSGVYFCASSHSATEQYFGPGTRLTVT.

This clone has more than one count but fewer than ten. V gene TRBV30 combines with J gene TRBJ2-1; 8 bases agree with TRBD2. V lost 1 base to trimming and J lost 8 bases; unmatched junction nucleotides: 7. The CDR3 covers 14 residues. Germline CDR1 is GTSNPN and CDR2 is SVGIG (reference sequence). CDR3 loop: CAWSGTAGVYEQFF. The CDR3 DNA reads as TGTGCCTGGAGTGGGACAGCGGGGGTTTATGAGCAGTTCTTC.

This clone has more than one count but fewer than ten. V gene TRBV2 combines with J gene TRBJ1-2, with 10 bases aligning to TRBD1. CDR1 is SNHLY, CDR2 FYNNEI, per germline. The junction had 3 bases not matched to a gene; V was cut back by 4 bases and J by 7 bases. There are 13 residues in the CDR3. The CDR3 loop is CASSGGQGSGYTF. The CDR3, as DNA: TGTGCCAGCAGTGGGGGACAGGGGAGTGGCTACACCTTC.

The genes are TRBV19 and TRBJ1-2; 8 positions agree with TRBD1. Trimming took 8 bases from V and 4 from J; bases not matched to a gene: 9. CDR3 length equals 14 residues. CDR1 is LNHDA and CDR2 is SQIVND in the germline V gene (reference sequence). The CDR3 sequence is CASGGQASFYGYTF. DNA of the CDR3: TGTGCCAGTGGGGGACAGGCGTCTTTCTATGGCTACACCTTC.

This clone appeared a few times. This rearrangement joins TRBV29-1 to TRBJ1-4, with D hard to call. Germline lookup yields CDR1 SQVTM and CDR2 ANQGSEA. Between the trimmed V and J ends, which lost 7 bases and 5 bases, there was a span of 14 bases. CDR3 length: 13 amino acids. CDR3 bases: TGCAGCGCCGTCCGGGGAGGGAATGAAAAACTGTTTTTT. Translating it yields CSAVRGGNEKLFF.

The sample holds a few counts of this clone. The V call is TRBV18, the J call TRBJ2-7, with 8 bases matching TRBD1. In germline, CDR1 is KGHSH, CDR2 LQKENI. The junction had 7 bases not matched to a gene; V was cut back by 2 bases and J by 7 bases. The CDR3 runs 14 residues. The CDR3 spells CASSPGQGAWEQYF. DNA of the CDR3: TGTGCCAGCTCACCAGGGCAGGGGGCATGGGAGCAGTACTTC.

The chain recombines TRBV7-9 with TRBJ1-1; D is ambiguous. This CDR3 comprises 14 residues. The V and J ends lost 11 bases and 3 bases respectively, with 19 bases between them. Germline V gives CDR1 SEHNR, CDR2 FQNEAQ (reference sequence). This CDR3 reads CALHSPGLDTEAFF. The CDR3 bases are TGTGCCCTCCACAGCCCGGGGTTGGACACTGAAGCTTTCTTT.

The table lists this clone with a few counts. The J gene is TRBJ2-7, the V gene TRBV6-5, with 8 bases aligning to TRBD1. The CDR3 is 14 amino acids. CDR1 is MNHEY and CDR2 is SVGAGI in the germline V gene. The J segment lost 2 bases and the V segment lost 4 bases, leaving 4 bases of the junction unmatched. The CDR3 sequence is CASSSTGVAYEQYF. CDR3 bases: TGTGCCAGCAGTTCGACAGGGGTGGCCTACGAGCAGTACTTC.

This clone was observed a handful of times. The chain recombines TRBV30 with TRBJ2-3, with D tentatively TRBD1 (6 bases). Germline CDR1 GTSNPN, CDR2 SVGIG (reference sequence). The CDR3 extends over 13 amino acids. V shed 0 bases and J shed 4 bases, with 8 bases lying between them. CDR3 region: CAWSVKGADTQYF. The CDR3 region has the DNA TGTGCCTGGAGTGTAAAGGGGGCAGATACGCAGTATTTT. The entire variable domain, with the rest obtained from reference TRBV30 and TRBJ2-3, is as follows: SQTIHQWPATLVQPVGSPLSLECTVEGTSNPNLYWYRQAAGRGLQLLFYSVGIGQISSEVPQNLSASRPQDRQFILSSKKLLLSDSGFYLCAWSVKGADTQYFGPGTRLTVL.

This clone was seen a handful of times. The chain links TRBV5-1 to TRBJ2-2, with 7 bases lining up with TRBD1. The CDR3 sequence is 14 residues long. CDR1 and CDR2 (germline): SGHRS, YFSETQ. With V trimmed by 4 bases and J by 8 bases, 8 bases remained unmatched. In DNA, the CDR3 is TGCGCCAGCAGCCCAGGGACAGCTCAGGGGGAGCTGTTTTTT. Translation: CASSPGTAQGELFF. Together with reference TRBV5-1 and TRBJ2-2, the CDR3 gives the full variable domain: KAGVTQTPRYLIKTRGQQVTLSCSPISGHRSVSWYQQTPGQGLQFLFEYFSETQRNKGNFPGRFSGRQFSNSRSEMNVSTLELGDSALYLCASSPGTAQGELFFGEGSRLTVL.

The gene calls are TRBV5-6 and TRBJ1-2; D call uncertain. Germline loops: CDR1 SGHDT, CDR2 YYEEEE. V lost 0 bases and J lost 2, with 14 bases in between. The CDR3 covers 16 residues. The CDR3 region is CASSLGGVGVNYGYTF. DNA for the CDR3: TGTGCCAGCAGCTTGGGGGGAGTCGGCGTAAACTATGGCTACACCTTC.

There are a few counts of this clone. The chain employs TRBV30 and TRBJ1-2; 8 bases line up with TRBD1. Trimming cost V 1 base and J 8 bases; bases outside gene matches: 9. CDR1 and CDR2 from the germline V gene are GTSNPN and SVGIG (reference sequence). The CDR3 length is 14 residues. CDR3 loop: CAWSGTDRVIGYTF. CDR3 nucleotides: TGTGCCTGGAGTGGTACGGACAGGGTAATAGGCTACACCTTC.

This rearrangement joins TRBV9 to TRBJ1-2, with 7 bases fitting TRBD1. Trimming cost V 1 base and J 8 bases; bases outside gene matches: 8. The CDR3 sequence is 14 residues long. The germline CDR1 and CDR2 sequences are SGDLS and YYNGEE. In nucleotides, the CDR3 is TGTGCCAGCAGCGTAAAGGGAACAGGGGAAGGCTACACCTTC. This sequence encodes CASSVKGTGEGYTF.

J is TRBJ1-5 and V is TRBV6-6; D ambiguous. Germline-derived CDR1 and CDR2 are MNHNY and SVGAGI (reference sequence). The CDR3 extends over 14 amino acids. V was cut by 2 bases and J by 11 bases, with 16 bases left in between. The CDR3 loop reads CASSYGQADGAQHF. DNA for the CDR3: TGTGCCAGCAGTTACGGGCAGGCCGACGGGGCCCAGCATTTT.

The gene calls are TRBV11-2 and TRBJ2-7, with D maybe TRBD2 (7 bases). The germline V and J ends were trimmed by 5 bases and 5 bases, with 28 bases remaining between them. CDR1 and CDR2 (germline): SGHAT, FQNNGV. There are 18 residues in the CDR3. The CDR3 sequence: CASSPFSFFGGGDNEQYF. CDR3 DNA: TGTGCCAGCAGCCCCTTTTCGTTTTTTGGAGGGGGGGACAACGAGCAGTACTTC.

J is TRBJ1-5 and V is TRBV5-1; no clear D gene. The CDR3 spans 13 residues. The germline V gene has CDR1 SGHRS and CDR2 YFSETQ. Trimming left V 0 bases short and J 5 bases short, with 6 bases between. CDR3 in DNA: TGCGCCAGCAGCTTGGACGGAGATCAGCCCCAGCATTTT. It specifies CASSLDGDQPQHF.

CDR3 DNA: TGTGCCAGCAAGCAGGGGGAGGAGCTGTTTTTT. Encoded protein: CASKQGEELFF. The chain couples TRBV6-5 to TRBJ2-2; 7 nucleotides match TRBD1. CDR1 is MNHEY, CDR2 SVGAGI, per germline. The junction had 3 bases not matched to a gene; V was cut back by 7 bases and J by 10 bases. The CDR3 runs to 11 residues.

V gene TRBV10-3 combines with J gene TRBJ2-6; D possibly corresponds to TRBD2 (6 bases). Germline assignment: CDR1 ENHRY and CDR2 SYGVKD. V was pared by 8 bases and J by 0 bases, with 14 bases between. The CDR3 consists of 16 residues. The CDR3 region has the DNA TGTGCCATCTCACGGGACGGGAGCTCTGGGGCCAACGTCCTGACTTTC. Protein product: CAISRDGSSGANVLTF.

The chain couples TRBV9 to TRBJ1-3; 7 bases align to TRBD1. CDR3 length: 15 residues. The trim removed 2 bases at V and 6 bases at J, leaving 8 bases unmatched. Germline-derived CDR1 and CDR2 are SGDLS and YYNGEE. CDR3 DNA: TGTGCCAGCAGCGTCTCAGGGGGATTTGAAAACACCATATATTTT. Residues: CASSVSGGFENTIYF. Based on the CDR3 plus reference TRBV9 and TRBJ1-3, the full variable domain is DSGVTQTPKHLITATGQRVTLRCSPRSGDLSVYWYQQSLDQGLQFLIQYYNGEERAKGNILERFSAQQFPDLHSELNLSSLELGDSALYFCASSVSGGFENTIYFGEGSWLTVV.